The clone carrying this TCR beta chain was recorded once. Its target is unknown. The sample is drawn from a study of cytomegalovirus exposure and HLA in healthy donors. The CDR3 is 15 residues long. Germline lookup yields CDR1 MNHEY and CDR2 SMNVEV (reference sequence). Trimming removed 4 bases from V and 7 bases from J; junction bases left unmatched: 9. Study-wide findings and caveats: Common viral pathogens seemed, in a later analysis, to connect with several of the most significant clusters.

It was with 60 Vbeta and 13 Jbeta primers that the PCR ran. The data were produced by immunoSEQ multiplex PCR, yet TCRdb's version contains in-frame clones alone and is incomplete. Of 55,000 to 70,000 clones listed, roughly 84% were seen once; the top ten hold 1.6%. The sequenced sample consisted of PBMCs. This clonotype was obtained from a human donor in good health. J is TRBJ2-7 and V is TRBV27; the match to TRBD2 covers 11 bases. CDR3 nucleotides: TGTGCCAGCAGTTCCCAACTAGCGGGAGCGGGTGAGCAGTACTTC. Protein product: CASSSQLAGAGEQYF.